Listed here are 13 T cell receptor beta chains from one sample, sequenced in a study of shared clonotypes between healthy human individuals. Measured with immunoSEQ multiplex PCR; TCRdb has only the in-frame clones, and not every one. There are about 2.4 million clones in the sample; approximately 93% occur only once, and around 0.4% lies in the top ten. The sample taken for sequencing was naive CD4+ T cells from PBMCs. Subset described: CD45RA+ positively selected. These receptors were taken from a man between 18 and 29 years old in good health. Some clones in this sample may be carry-over from other donors' samples.

This clone occurred a few times. The V call is TRBV28, the J call TRBJ1-1, with TRBD1 matching over 11 bases. With 10 bases clipped from V and 0 bases from J, the junction kept 7 bases outside the gene matches. The germline CDR1 and CDR2 sequences are MDHEN and SYDVKM. This CDR3 has 15 amino acids. CDR3 sequence (DNA): TGTGCCACCGGGACAGGGGGAATCATGAACACTGAAGCTTTCTTT. Encoded protein: CATGTGGIMNTEAFF.

V usage is TRBV28 and J usage is TRBJ1-1; possible D gene TRBD1, 5 bases. Germline V gene lookup returns CDR1 MDHEN and CDR2 SYDVKM. The CDR3 has 13 residues. V gave up 0 bases and J gave up 4 bases, with 6 bases separating them. CDR3 loop: CASSLWGRTEAFF. CDR3 coding DNA: TGTGCCAGCAGTTTATGGGGGCGCACTGAAGCTTTCTTT.

The chain links TRBV6-5 to TRBJ2-7, with TRBD2 matching 11 bases. This CDR3 spans 14 amino acids. Losses at the gene ends were 5 bases for V and 6 bases for J; bases not matched to a gene: 6. The germline gives CDR1 MNHEY, CDR2 SVGAGI. The CDR3 protein is CASSVTSGTLEQYF. CDR3 sequence (DNA): TGTGCCAGCAGTGTGACTAGCGGGACTCTCGAGCAGTACTTC.

This chain joins TRBV19 and TRBJ2-7; 8 bases are a match to TRBD2. J was trimmed by 3 bases and V by 3 bases; bases with no gene match: 7. CDR1 and CDR2 (germline): LNHDA, SQIVND (reference sequence). This CDR3 is 15 amino acids long. CDR3 residues: CASSIRAGVVYEQYF. The CDR3 DNA follows: TGTGCCAGTAGTATCCGAGCGGGAGTGGTCTACGAGCAGTACTTC.

The rearrangement joins TRBV28 to TRBJ2-3; 7 nucleotides align to TRBD1. The CDR3 runs 12 residues. The J segment lost 5 bases and the V segment lost 8 bases, leaving 4 bases of the junction unmatched. Germline values: CDR1 MDHEN, CDR2 SYDVKM. The DNA of the CDR3 is TGTGCCAGCGGAACAGGGGAAGATACGCAGTATTTT. Amino acid sequence: CASGTGEDTQYF.

This clone was found once. This CDR3 is CASSEGDTQYF. In nucleotides, the CDR3 is TGTGCCAGCTCGGAGGGAGATACGCAGTATTTT. The V gene is TRBV18, the J gene TRBJ2-3, with D perhaps TRBD2 (6 bases). This CDR3 contains 11 residues. Trimming shortened V by 6 bases and J by 5 bases, and 6 bases separated the two germline ends. CDR1 and CDR2 (germline): KGHSH, LQKENI.

This clone was counted between two and nine times. This chain links TRBV5-4 with TRBJ1-4, with 8 bases fitting TRBD1. The CDR3 spans 15 residues. The trim removed 4 bases at V and 8 bases at J, leaving 10 bases unmatched. The germline CDR1 and CDR2 sequences are SGHNT and YYREEE (reference sequence). The CDR3 loop is CASSLQQGGSEKLFF. The CDR3 DNA follows: TGTGCCAGCAGCCTACAACAGGGGGGTAGCGAAAAACTGTTTTTT. Full variable domain (outside the CDR3, taken from reference TRBV5-4 and TRBJ1-4): ETGVTQSPTHLIKTRGQQVTLRCSSQSGHNTVSWYQQALGQGPQFIFQYYREEENGRGNFPPRFSGLQFPNYSSELNVNALELDDSALYLCASSLQQGGSEKLFFGSGTQLSVL.

The V gene is TRBV2, the J gene TRBJ1-5; D gene uncertain. V was cut by 2 bases and J by 1 base, with 6 bases left in between. CDR1 SNHLY and CDR2 FYNNEI come from the germline V gene. CDR3 length equals 14 residues. The CDR3 DNA sequence: TGTGCCAGCAGTGAATTGGGAAGCAATCAGCCCCAGCATTTT. It encodes CASSELGSNQPQHF. The whole variable domain, filled in from reference TRBV2 and TRBJ1-5, reads EPEVTQTPSHQVTQMGQEVILRCVPISNHLYFYWYRQILGQKVEFLVSFYNNEISEKSEIFDDQFSVERPDGSNFTLKIRSTKLEDSAMYFCASSELGSNQPQHFGDGTRLSIL.

This clone was counted a few times. This chain uses TRBV5-1 with TRBJ2-2; D not certain. Trimming pared 5 bases from V and 4 bases from J, leaving 9 bases between. The CDR3 has 13 amino acids. Looked up from germline, CDR1 is SGHRS and CDR2 is YFSETQ. The CDR3, as DNA: TGCGCCAGCAGACTAACTATCACCGGGGAGCTGTTTTTT. It encodes CASRLTITGELFF.

Comment on this clone: A junction end diverges from the germline sequence, so it may reflect a read error. The rearrangement joins TRBV7-2 to TRBJ1-3, with D tentatively TRBD1 (6 bases). Germline CDR1 is SGHTA and CDR2 is FQGNSA. This CDR3 has 15 residues. The CDR3 loop is CASRGRGAQGNAIYF. The DNA of the CDR3 is TGTGCCAGCAGGGGGCGGGGGGCGCAAGGAAACGCCATATATTTT.

As to this clone: Other DNA sequences in this specimen translate into the identical CDR3. This chain links TRBV2 with TRBJ2-7, with D unresolved. The CDR3 is 13 amino acids. Trimming removed 7 bases at V and 2 bases at J, with 12 bases between. Germline V gene data show CDR1 as SNHLY and CDR2 as FYNNEI. CDR3 nucleotides: TGTGCCAGCACGAGAGGAAGGGCCTACGAGCAGTACTTC. It codes for CASTRGRAYEQYF.

The rearrangement joins TRBV7-2 to TRBJ2-5; possible D gene TRBD1, 5 bases. V was trimmed by 3 bases and J by 4 bases, leaving 9 bases between them. Germline CDR1 and CDR2: SGHTA and FQGNSA. CDR3 length equals 13 residues. Here the CDR3 reads CASSFGHRETQYF. Here the CDR3 DNA reads TGTGCCAGCAGCTTCGGACACCGAGAGACCCAGTACTTC.

In its sample, this clone was seen once. The chain has TRBV7-2 and TRBJ1-1; D uncertain. Germline V gene lookup returns CDR1 SGHTA and CDR2 FQGNSA. Trimming shortened V by 2 bases and J by 7 bases, and 14 bases separated the two germline ends. The CDR3 extends over 14 amino acids. DNA for the CDR3: TGTGCCAGCAGCTTACTCGGACCTACTAGTGAAGCTTTCTTT. This encodes CASSLLGPTSEAFF.